This is a list of T cell receptor beta chains from one sample in a study of control samples from healthy donors and cancer patients. Only in-frame clones appear in the TCRdb table, and some are missing; sequencing was by immunoSEQ multiplex PCR. The sample records more than 25,000 clones, 94% being singletons. The sequenced sample was blood. The receptors derive from a man aged 55 to 70 in good health. CDR3s include the opening cysteine and the closing phenylalanine or tryptophan. Each record gives: D gene, J gene, V gene, clone size, CDR3 DNA, CDR3 protein. D genes are given only for firm matches. Clone sizes are given selectively: once, few, many, or a class where the clone is expanded.

d_gene: TRBD1; j_gene: TRBJ1-1; v_gene: TRBV12-3/TRBV12-4; abundance: NA; CDR3nt: TGTGCCAGCAGAGACAGGGCGGGGACTGAAGCTTTCTTT; CDR3aa: CASRDRAGTEAFF
d_gene: TRBD1; j_gene: TRBJ1-5; v_gene: TRBV7-8; abundance: NA; CDR3nt: TGTGCCAGCAGCTTAGTACCAGGGGGCCCTATAAGCAATCAGCCCCAGCATTTT; CDR3aa: CASSLVPGGPISNQPQHF
d_gene: NA; j_gene: TRBJ2-3; v_gene: TRBV5-6; abundance: NA; CDR3nt: TGTGCCAGCAGCTTGGCATTAGCGGTGAACACAGATACGCAGTATTTT; CDR3aa: CASSLALAVNTDTQYF
d_gene: NA; j_gene: TRBJ1-6; v_gene: TRBV27; abundance: NA; CDR3nt: TGTGCCAGCAGAAGGGGGAGTAATTCACCCCTCCACTTT; CDR3aa: CASRRGSNSPLHF
d_gene: TRBD1; j_gene: TRBJ2-5; v_gene: TRBV7-8; abundance: NA; CDR3nt: TGTGCCAGCAGCTTGCCGGGACAGGGGGGAGAGACCCAGTACTTC; CDR3aa: CASSLPGQGGETQYF
d_gene: TRBD2; j_gene: TRBJ2-7; v_gene: TRBV6-5; abundance: NA; CDR3nt: TGTGCCAGCAGACCAAGCGGGGGGGCCTCCTACGAGCAGTACTTC; CDR3aa: CASRPSGGASYEQYF
d_gene: TRBD1; j_gene: TRBJ2-2; v_gene: TRBV7-9; abundance: NA; CDR3nt: TGTGCCAGCAGCCACCGGGACAGGGAAAGCGGGGAGCTGTTTTTT; CDR3aa: CASSHRDRESGELFF
d_gene: NA; j_gene: TRBJ1-3; v_gene: TRBV10-2; abundance: NA; CDR3nt: TGCGCCAGCAGTGAGTTGGGGAACGTTGGAAACACCATATATTTT; CDR3aa: CASSELGNVGNTIYF
d_gene: TRBD2; j_gene: TRBJ2-2; v_gene: TRBV4-3; abundance: NA; CDR3nt: TGCGCCAGCAGCCAAGAGGGTAGCGGGGGGGCAAACACCGGGGAGCTGTTTTTT; CDR3aa: CASSQEGSGGANTGELFF
d_gene: NA; j_gene: TRBJ1-4; v_gene: TRBV5-4; abundance: NA; CDR3nt: TGTGCCAGCAGCTTGAGAAATGAAAAACTGTTTTTT; CDR3aa: CASSLRNEKLFF
d_gene: NA; j_gene: TRBJ1-1; v_gene: TRBV18; abundance: NA; CDR3nt: TGTGCCAGCTCACCAAACCTGGACAGCCCTGAAGCTTTCTTT; CDR3aa: CASSPNLDSPEAFF
d_gene: NA; j_gene: TRBJ1-4; v_gene: TRBV3-1/TRBV3-2; abundance: NA; CDR3nt: TGTGCCAGCAGCCTATCAACTAATGAAAAACTGTTTTTT; CDR3aa: CASSLSTNEKLFF
d_gene: TRBD2; j_gene: TRBJ2-1; v_gene: TRBV9; abundance: once; CDR3nt: TGTGCCAGCAGCGTAGATATGCTAGCGGGGGGCCTTTTTTCCTACAATGAGCAGTTCTTC; CDR3aa: CASSVDMLAGGLFSYNEQFF
d_gene: NA; j_gene: TRBJ1-2; v_gene: TRBV6-1; abundance: NA; CDR3nt: TGTGCCAGCAGTGAAGGCCGGACCTGGGAGGGCTACACCTTC; CDR3aa: CASSEGRTWEGYTF
d_gene: TRBD1; j_gene: TRBJ2-5; v_gene: TRBV18; abundance: NA; CDR3nt: TGTGCCAGCTCCACCGGGACAGGGGACCAAGAGACCCAGTACTTC; CDR3aa: CASSTGTGDQETQYF
d_gene: NA; j_gene: TRBJ1-1; v_gene: TRBV20-1; abundance: NA; CDR3nt: TGCAGTGCTAGAAGTAGCCCTGAAGCTTTCTTT; CDR3aa: CSARSSPEAFF
d_gene: NA; j_gene: TRBJ1-2; v_gene: TRBV28; abundance: once; CDR3nt: TGTGCCAGCAGTTTTGGGGGCTTCTATGGCTACACCTTC; CDR3aa: CASSFGGFYGYTF
d_gene: NA; j_gene: TRBJ1-2; v_gene: TRBV12-3/TRBV12-4; abundance: NA; CDR3nt: NA; CDR3aa: CASSTSGFYGYTF
d_gene: TRBD1; j_gene: TRBJ1-4; v_gene: TRBV6-6; abundance: NA; CDR3nt: TGTGCCAGCAGTTACTCGAACAGGGGGAATGAAAAACTGTTTTTT; CDR3aa: CASSYSNRGNEKLFF
d_gene: NA; j_gene: TRBJ1-1; v_gene: TRBV6-6; abundance: NA; CDR3nt: TGTGCCAGCAGAGGGACACCGAACACTGAAGCTTTCTTT; CDR3aa: CASRGTPNTEAFF
d_gene: NA; j_gene: TRBJ1-5; v_gene: TRBV10-3; abundance: NA; CDR3nt: TGTGCCATCAGTGAGTCAGGGATGAGCAATCAGCCCCAGCATTTT; CDR3aa: CAISESGMSNQPQHF
d_gene: TRBD1; j_gene: TRBJ1-1; v_gene: TRBV5-4; abundance: NA; CDR3nt: TGTGCCAGCACCACTACAGGGGCACTGAACACTGAAGCTTTCTTT; CDR3aa: CASTTTGALNTEAFF
d_gene: TRBD2; j_gene: TRBJ2-7; v_gene: TRBV5-1; abundance: NA; CDR3nt: TGCGCCAGCAGCTTCAGCGGGGAAGTCTACGAGCAGTACTTC; CDR3aa: CASSFSGEVYEQYF
d_gene: NA; j_gene: TRBJ1-2; v_gene: TRBV7-9; abundance: NA; CDR3nt: TGTGCCAGCAGCTTAGTGTCCGCTTACTATGGCTACACCTTC; CDR3aa: CASSLVSAYYGYTF
d_gene: NA; j_gene: TRBJ2-7; v_gene: TRBV4-3; abundance: once; CDR3nt: TGCGCCAGCAGCCACTCGAGGCATCTGCCCTACGAGCAGTACTTC; CDR3aa: CASSHSRHLPYEQYF
d_gene: NA; j_gene: TRBJ2-1; v_gene: TRBV18; abundance: NA; CDR3nt: TGTGCCAGCTCACCTGGTACAGGCGGTTGGGATGAGCAGTTCTTC; CDR3aa: CASSPGTGGWDEQFF
d_gene: NA; j_gene: TRBJ2-5; v_gene: TRBV7-9; abundance: few; CDR3nt: TGTGCCAGCCTACCCTCGGGGCAAGAGACCCAGTACTTC; CDR3aa: CASLPSGQETQYF
d_gene: NA; j_gene: TRBJ2-1; v_gene: TRBV7-2; abundance: NA; CDR3nt: TGTGCCAGCAGCTTCTGGGAAAACAATGAGCAGTTCTTC; CDR3aa: CASSFWENNEQFF
d_gene: NA; j_gene: TRBJ2-7; v_gene: TRBV20-1; abundance: NA; CDR3nt: TGCAGTGTTGGGAGTCCCTACGAGCAGTACTTC; CDR3aa: CSVGSPYEQYF
d_gene: TRBD1; j_gene: TRBJ1-1; v_gene: TRBV24-1; abundance: NA; CDR3nt: TGTGCCACCAGTGATACCCGGACAGGGGGCACTGAAGCTTTCTTT; CDR3aa: CATSDTRTGGTEAFF
d_gene: NA; j_gene: TRBJ1-1; v_gene: TRBV10-3; abundance: NA; CDR3nt: TGTGCCATCAGCGGGGTAATCGGGACTGAAGCTTTCTTT; CDR3aa: CAISGVIGTEAFF
d_gene: NA; j_gene: TRBJ1-3; v_gene: TRBV6-2/TRBV6-3; abundance: NA; CDR3nt: TGTGCCAGCAGTGCGCCGGGGGGGCGCAGAAACACCATATATTTT; CDR3aa: CASSAPGGRRNTIYF
d_gene: NA; j_gene: TRBJ2-7; v_gene: TRBV18; abundance: NA; CDR3nt: TGTGCCAGCTCACCGGTTGCCGGACCCTACGAGCAGTACTTC; CDR3aa: CASSPVAGPYEQYF
d_gene: NA; j_gene: TRBJ2-6; v_gene: TRBV4-2; abundance: NA; CDR3nt: TGTGCCAGCACCCAAGTCGGGGCCAACGTCCTGACTTTC; CDR3aa: CASTQVGANVLTF
d_gene: NA; j_gene: TRBJ1-2; v_gene: TRBV6-2/TRBV6-3; abundance: NA; CDR3nt: TGTGCCAGCAGTTGGGGTCCTCCTTCCTATGGCTACACCTTC; CDR3aa: CASSWGPPSYGYTF
d_gene: NA; j_gene: TRBJ2-3; v_gene: TRBV29-1; abundance: once; CDR3nt: TGCAGCGCCCTCAAAATGAGGGATACGCAGTATTTT; CDR3aa: CSALKMRDTQYF
d_gene: NA; j_gene: TRBJ1-3; v_gene: TRBV29-1; abundance: once; CDR3nt: TGCAGCGTTGAGGCCCCCGGAAACACCATATATTTT; CDR3aa: CSVEAPGNTIYF
d_gene: TRBD2; j_gene: TRBJ2-7; v_gene: TRBV5-6; abundance: NA; CDR3nt: TGTGCCAGCAGGGGAGGGTCTAGCTACGAGCAGTACTTC; CDR3aa: CASRGGSSYEQYF
d_gene: NA; j_gene: TRBJ1-5; v_gene: TRBV19; abundance: NA; CDR3nt: TGTGCCAGTAGCGTCTTGTCAGCTAGCAATCAGCCCCAGCATTTT; CDR3aa: CASSVLSASNQPQHF
d_gene: TRBD1; j_gene: TRBJ1-1; v_gene: TRBV11-2; abundance: NA; CDR3nt: TGTGCCAGCAGCCCCCGACAGGGGAACACTGAAGCTTTCTTT; CDR3aa: CASSPRQGNTEAFF
d_gene: NA; j_gene: TRBJ1-4; v_gene: TRBV5-6; abundance: few; CDR3nt: TGTGCCAGCAGCTTGGGTTGGACGAGCCATGAAAAACTGTTTTTT; CDR3aa: CASSLGWTSHEKLFF
d_gene: NA; j_gene: TRBJ1-2; v_gene: TRBV28; abundance: NA; CDR3nt: TGTGCCAGCGGGGACTCTGGCTATGGCTACACCTTC; CDR3aa: CASGDSGYGYTF
d_gene: TRBD1; j_gene: TRBJ1-5; v_gene: TRBV18; abundance: NA; CDR3nt: TGTGCCAGCTCACCCGGGACAGGGGAGTACCCCCAGCATTTT; CDR3aa: CASSPGTGEYPQHF
d_gene: NA; j_gene: TRBJ2-7; v_gene: TRBV14; abundance: NA; CDR3nt: TGTGCCAGCAGCCCTCAAGGCTTACTTTCCTACGAGCAGTACTTC; CDR3aa: CASSPQGLLSYEQYF
d_gene: NA; j_gene: TRBJ1-2; v_gene: TRBV6-5; abundance: NA; CDR3nt: TGTGCCAGCAGTTCCCTGGGTACTGGCGGCTACACCTTC; CDR3aa: CASSSLGTGGYTF
d_gene: NA; j_gene: TRBJ1-4; v_gene: TRBV15; abundance: NA; CDR3nt: TGTGCCACCAGCAGAGAGCCGTGGGATAATGAAAAACTGTTTTTT; CDR3aa: CATSREPWDNEKLFF
d_gene: NA; j_gene: TRBJ1-4; v_gene: TRBV5-4; abundance: NA; CDR3nt: TGTGCCAGCAGCCGTGACAGTTCTAAAGAAAAACTGTTTTTT; CDR3aa: CASSRDSSKEKLFF
d_gene: NA; j_gene: TRBJ1-1; v_gene: TRBV11-2; abundance: NA; CDR3nt: TGTGCCAGCAGCTTAGACGGGGGCAGGGGTACTGAAGCTTTCTTT; CDR3aa: CASSLDGGRGTEAFF
d_gene: NA; j_gene: TRBJ1-5; v_gene: TRBV2; abundance: NA; CDR3nt: TGTGCCAGCAGGGGGGGGTTCGATCAGCCCCAGCATTTT; CDR3aa: CASRGGFDQPQHF
d_gene: NA; j_gene: TRBJ1-6; v_gene: TRBV18; abundance: NA; CDR3nt: TGTGCCAGCTCACCACCCGGGGTTAGGAATTCACCCCTCCACTTT; CDR3aa: CASSPPGVRNSPLHF
d_gene: NA; j_gene: TRBJ1-3; v_gene: TRBV5-5; abundance: NA; CDR3nt: TGTGCCAGCAGCTTGTCACTGCGGGCTGGAAACACCATATATTTT; CDR3aa: CASSLSLRAGNTIYF
d_gene: TRBD1; j_gene: TRBJ1-1; v_gene: TRBV5-6; abundance: NA; CDR3nt: TGTGCCAGCACCGCCACCCGGGACAGGGGGCGCCGGGCGACTGAAGCTTTCTTT; CDR3aa: CASTATRDRGRRATEAFF
d_gene: NA; j_gene: TRBJ2-7; v_gene: TRBV6-2/TRBV6-3; abundance: NA; CDR3nt: TGTGCCAGCAGTTACTCGGCCGCCGGGACCTACCTCTTC; CDR3aa: CASSYSAAGTYLF
d_gene: NA; j_gene: TRBJ1-2; v_gene: TRBV5-6; abundance: NA; CDR3nt: TGTGCCAGCAGACCCGACAGTACCTATGGCTACACCTTC; CDR3aa: CASRPDSTYGYTF
d_gene: NA; j_gene: TRBJ2-1; v_gene: TRBV6-6; abundance: NA; CDR3nt: TGTGCCAGCAGTTCTACGTACAATGAGCAGTTCTTC; CDR3aa: CASSSTYNEQFF